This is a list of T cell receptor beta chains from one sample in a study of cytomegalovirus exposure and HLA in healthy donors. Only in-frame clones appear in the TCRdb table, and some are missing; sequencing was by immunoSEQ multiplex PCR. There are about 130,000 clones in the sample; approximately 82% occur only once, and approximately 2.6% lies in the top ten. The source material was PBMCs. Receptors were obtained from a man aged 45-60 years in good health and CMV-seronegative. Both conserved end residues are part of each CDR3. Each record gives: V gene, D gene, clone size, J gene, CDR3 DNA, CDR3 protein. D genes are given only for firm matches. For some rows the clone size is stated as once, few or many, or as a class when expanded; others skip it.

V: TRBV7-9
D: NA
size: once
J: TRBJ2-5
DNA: TGTGCCAGCAGCTTTCAGTCGAGCGCGGCCCAAGAGACCCAGTACTTC
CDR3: CASSFQSSAAQETQYF

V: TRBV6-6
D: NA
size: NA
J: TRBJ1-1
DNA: TGTGCCAGCAGTTACCAGGTAAACACTGAAGCTTTCTTT
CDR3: CASSYQVNTEAFF

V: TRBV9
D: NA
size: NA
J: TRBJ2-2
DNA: TGTGCCAGCAGCCCCCGAGGTCCCGGGGAGCTGTTTTTT
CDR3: CASSPRGPGELFF

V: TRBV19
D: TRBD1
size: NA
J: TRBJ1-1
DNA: TGTGCCAGCGGACAGGGGGCGGAGTACACTGAAGCTTTCTTT
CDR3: CASGQGAEYTEAFF

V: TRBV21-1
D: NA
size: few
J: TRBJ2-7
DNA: TGTGCCAGCAGCAAAGTAGCCGCCTCCTACGAGCAGTACTTC
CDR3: CASSKVAASYEQYF

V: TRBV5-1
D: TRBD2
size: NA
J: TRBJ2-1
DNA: TGCGCCAGCAGCGTGGACACTAGCGTGTACAATGAGCAGTTCTTC
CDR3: CASSVDTSVYNEQFF

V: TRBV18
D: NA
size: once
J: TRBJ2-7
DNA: TGTGCCAGCTCACCAGAGGCCTACGAGCAGTACTTC
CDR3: CASSPEAYEQYF

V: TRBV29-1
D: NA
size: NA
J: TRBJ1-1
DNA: TGCAGCGTTGAAGGATTGCAGCGAAACTTT
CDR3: CSVEGLQRNF

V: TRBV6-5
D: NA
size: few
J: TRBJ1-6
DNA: TGTGCCAGCGGGGAGGGTGGAAATTCACCCCTCCACTTT
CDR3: CASGEGGNSPLHF

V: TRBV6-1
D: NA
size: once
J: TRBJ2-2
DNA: TGTGCCAGCAGTGTAGACAGGATGGCCGGGGAGCTGTTTTTT
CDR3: CASSVDRMAGELFF

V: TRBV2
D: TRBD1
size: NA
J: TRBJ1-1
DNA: TGTGCCAGCAGTGATTCCCCAGACCGGGACAGGGGGGGACGGGACACTGAAGCTTTCTTT
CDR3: CASSDSPDRDRGGRDTEAFF

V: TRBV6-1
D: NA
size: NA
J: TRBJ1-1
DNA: TGTGCCAGCAGTGGAAGACTAACCCATAACACTGAAGCTTTCTTT
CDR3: CASSGRLTHNTEAFF

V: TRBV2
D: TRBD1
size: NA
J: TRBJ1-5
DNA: TGTGCCAGCTGTACAGGGGGTGGCAATCAGCCCCAGCATTTT
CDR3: CASCTGGGNQPQHF

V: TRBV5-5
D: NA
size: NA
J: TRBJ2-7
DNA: TGTGCTTCCGGGTCTGGGGGCGGGTACGAGCAGTACTTC
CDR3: CASGSGGGYEQYF

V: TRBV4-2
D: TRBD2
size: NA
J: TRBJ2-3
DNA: TGTGCCAGCAGCAGCAGCGGGGGGGCGGACACAGATACGCAGTATTTT
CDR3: CASSSSGGADTDTQYF

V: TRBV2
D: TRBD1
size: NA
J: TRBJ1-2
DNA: TGTGCCAGCAGTAGCAGGGGGCACAATGGCTACACCTTC
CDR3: CASSSRGHNGYTF

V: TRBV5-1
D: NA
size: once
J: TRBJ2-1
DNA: TGCGCCAGCAGCCCCGGACTCAGGAGCTCCTACAATGAGCAGTTCTTC
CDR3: CASSPGLRSSYNEQFF

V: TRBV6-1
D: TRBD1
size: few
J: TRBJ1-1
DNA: TGTGCCAGCAGAGGCAGGGGGATAGGGAACACTGAAGCTTTCTTT
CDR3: CASRGRGIGNTEAFF

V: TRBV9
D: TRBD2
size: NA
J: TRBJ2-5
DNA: TGTGCCAGCAGCTCATCCTCGGGACTAGCAGCGACCCAGTACTTC
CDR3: CASSSSSGLAATQYF

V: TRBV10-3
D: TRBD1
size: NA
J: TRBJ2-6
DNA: TGTGCCATCAGTGAGGCTCTTACCGGACAGGGTTTCTCTGGGGCCAACGTCCTGACTTTC
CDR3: CAISEALTGQGFSGANVLTF

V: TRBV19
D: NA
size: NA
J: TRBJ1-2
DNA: TGTGCCAGTAGTAACCGGCGGGATTATGGCTACACCTTC
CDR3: CASSNRRDYGYTF

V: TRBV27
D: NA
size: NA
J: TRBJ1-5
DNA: TGTGCCAGCAGATCTTGGGGGGGCCAGCCCCAGCATTTT
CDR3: CASRSWGGQPQHF

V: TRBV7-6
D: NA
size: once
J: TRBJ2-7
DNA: TGTGCCAGCAGCTTAGGGGCAGGGGTACCCTACGAGCAGTACTTC
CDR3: CASSLGAGVPYEQYF

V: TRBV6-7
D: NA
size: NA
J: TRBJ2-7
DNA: TGTGCCAGCAGGGGCGCAGGCCCGTCCTACGAGCAGTACTTC
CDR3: CASRGAGPSYEQYF

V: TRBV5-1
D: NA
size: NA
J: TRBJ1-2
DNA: TGCGCCAGCAGCTTGGGACCCGGGGATGGCTACACCTTC
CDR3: CASSLGPGDGYTF

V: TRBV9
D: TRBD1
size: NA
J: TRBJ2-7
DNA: TGTGCCAGCAACAAGACAGGGCACTGCGAGCAGTACTTC
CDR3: CASNKTGHCEQYF

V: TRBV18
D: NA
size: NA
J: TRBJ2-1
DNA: TGTGCCAGCTCACCAATAGGGAGCTACAATGAGCAGTTCTTC
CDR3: CASSPIGSYNEQFF

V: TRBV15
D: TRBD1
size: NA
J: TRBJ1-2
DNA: TGTGCCACCAGCAGAGATATGAAGCAGGGGGCGGGGGGCTACACCTTC
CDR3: CATSRDMKQGAGGYTF

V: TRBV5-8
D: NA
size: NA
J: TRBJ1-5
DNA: TGTGCCAGCAGCTTTGGGGGCGTGGGGCAGCCCCAGCATTTT
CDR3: CASSFGGVGQPQHF

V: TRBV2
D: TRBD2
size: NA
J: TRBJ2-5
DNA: TGTGCCGGAAAGAGGGCTAGCGGGGGCCATATTCAAGAGACCCAGTACTTC
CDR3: CAGKRASGGHIQETQYF

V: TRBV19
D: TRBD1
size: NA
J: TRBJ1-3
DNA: TGTGCCAGTAGTACCAGGGGGCTCGGAAACACCATATATTTT
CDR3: CASSTRGLGNTIYF

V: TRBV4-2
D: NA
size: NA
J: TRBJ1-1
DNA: TGTGCCAGCAGCGCGATAGGGGGACGAACTGAAGCTTTCTTT
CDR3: CASSAIGGRTEAFF

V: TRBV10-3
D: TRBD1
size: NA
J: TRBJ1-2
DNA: TGTGCCATCAGAGGGACAGGTCTCATCTATGGCTACACCTTC
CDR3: CAIRGTGLIYGYTF

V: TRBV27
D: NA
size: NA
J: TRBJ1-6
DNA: TGTGCCAGCAGTTTATCCCCCAGATCACCCCTCCACTTT
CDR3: CASSLSPRSPLHF

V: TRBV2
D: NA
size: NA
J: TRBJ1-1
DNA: TGTGCCAGCAGGTACGGGAACACTGAAGCTTTCTTT
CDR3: CASRYGNTEAFF

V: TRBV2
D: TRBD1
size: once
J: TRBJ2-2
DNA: TGTGCCAGCCGGACAGGGTTGAACACCGGGGAGCTGTTTTTT
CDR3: CASRTGLNTGELFF

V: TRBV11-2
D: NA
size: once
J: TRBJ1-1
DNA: TGTGCCAGCAGCCCCCAGTGGAACACTGAAGCTTTCTTT
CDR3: CASSPQWNTEAFF

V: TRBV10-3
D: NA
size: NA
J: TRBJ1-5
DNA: TGTGCCATAAGTAAAAACAGACCGGACTTGTATAGCAATCAGCCCCAGCATTTT
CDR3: CAISKNRPDLYSNQPQHF

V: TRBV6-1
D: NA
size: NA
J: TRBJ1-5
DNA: TGTGCCAGCAGTGAAGGGTGGTTAGAGGTTCAAAGCAATCAGCCCCAGCATTTT
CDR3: CASSEGWLEVQSNQPQHF

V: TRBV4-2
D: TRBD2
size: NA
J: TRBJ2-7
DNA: TGTGCCAGCAGCCAAGCAACTGGACTAGCGGGAAGCTCCTACGAGCAGTACTTC
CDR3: CASSQATGLAGSSYEQYF

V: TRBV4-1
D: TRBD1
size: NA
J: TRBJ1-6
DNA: TGCGCCAGCAGCCAGGGACAGGGGAATTCACCCCTCCACTTT
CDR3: CASSQGQGNSPLHF

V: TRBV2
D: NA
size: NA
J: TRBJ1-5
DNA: TGTGCCAGCAGTGAAATGGCAAGCAATCAGCCCCAGCATTTT
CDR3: CASSEMASNQPQHF

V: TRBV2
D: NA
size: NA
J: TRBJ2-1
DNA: TGTGCCAGCAGGGGGGGAGGACGTGAGCAGTTCTTC
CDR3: CASRGGGREQFF

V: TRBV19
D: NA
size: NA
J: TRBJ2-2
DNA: TGTGCCAGTACCAGGTTCGGAAGCACCGGGGAGCTGTTTTTT
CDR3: CASTRFGSTGELFF

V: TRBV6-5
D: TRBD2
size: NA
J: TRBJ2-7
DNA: TGTGCCAGCACTTCGACTAGCGGAGACTACGAGCAGTACTTC
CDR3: CASTSTSGDYEQYF

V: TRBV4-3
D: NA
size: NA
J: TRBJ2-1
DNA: TGCGCCAGCAGCCAAGATCATCCGACAGGCGGGGAGCAGTTCTTC
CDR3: CASSQDHPTGGEQFF

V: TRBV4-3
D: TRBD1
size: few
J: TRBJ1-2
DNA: TGCGCCAGCAGCTCCCAGGCGACAGGGCAATATGGCTACACCTTC
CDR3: CASSSQATGQYGYTF

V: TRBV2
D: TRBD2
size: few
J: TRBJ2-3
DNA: TGTGCCAGCAGCAGACTAGCGCAAGACACAGATACGCAGTATTTT
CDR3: CASSRLAQDTDTQYF

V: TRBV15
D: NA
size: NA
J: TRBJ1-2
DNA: TGTGCCACCAGCAGAGTCGGGATTTCTATGGACGGCTACACCTTC
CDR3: CATSRVGISMDGYTF

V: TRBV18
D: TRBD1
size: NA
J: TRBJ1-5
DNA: TGTGCCAGCTCACCCTCAGGGGGATTTCAGCCCCAGCATTTT
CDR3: CASSPSGGFQPQHF

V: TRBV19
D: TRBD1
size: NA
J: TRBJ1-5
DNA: TGTGCCAGTAGTATTTGGGACAGGAAAAATCAGCCCCAGCATTTT
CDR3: CASSIWDRKNQPQHF